This TCR beta chain was captured in a study of blood T cell repertoires in COVID-19. Study context: Sources were T cells, B-cell-depleted T cells, or PBMCs; the material itself was cDNA or gDNA.

How the authors handled the data: Reference gene primer amplification gave nucleated cell count estimates. The repertoire was sequenced with immunoSEQ multiplex PCR; TCRdb's copy has only in-frame clones and lacks some. D and trimming come from the DNA, and the V and J calls and clone size come from that table. Of 150,000 to 200,000 clones listed, roughly four fifths were seen once; the top ten hold approximately 18%. Germline lookup yields CDR1 SGHNT and CDR2 YYREEE (reference sequence). V lost 1 base, J lost 0 bases, and 10 bases lay in between. CDR3 length equals 15 residues. The origin of this receptor is a woman aged 80 or over with acute or convalescent COVID-19. Source material: peripheral blood. The chain couples TRBV5-4 to TRBJ1-1, with a tentative D call TRBD1 (5 bases). The CDR3 region is CASSLQGPMNTEAFF. The DNA of the CDR3 is TGTGCCAGCAGCTTGCAGGGCCCCATGAACACTGAAGCTTTCTTT.